The rows below give T cell receptor beta chains drawn from one sample of a study of CD8 T cells in ankylosing spondylitis. In TCRdb, the 5' RACE reads were re-called with MiXCR into one record per CDR3 protein. The sample contains roughly 670,000 distinct CDR3 sequences, under 20% of which appear only once. The sequenced material came from blood, either unsorted or a sorted T cell fraction (not recorded which). Receptor source: a male donor with ankylosing spondylitis. Each CDR3 is given with its conserved first and last residue. Fields, in order: D gene, V gene, clone size, J gene, CDR3 DNA, CDR3 protein. The D gene is left open where the match is weak. For some rows the clone size is stated as once, few or many, or as a class when expanded; others skip it.

>TRBD1|TRBV7-3|few|TRBJ2-2
TGTGCCAGCAGCGGTCCCGGGACAGGGACCGGGGAGCTGTTTTTT
CASSGPGTGTGELFF
>.|TRBV21-1|few|TRBJ2-5
TGTGCCAGCAGCAAACAGAGGAAAGAAGAGACCCAGTACTTC
CASSKQRKEETQYF
>.|TRBV9|few|TRBJ1-5
TGTGCCAGCAGCGGGGATGGACAGCCTAATCAGCCCCAGCATTTT
CASSGDGQPNQPQHF
>.|TRBV5-1|few|TRBJ2-1
TGCGCCAGCAGCACATCAGGAGGGAGCGGGTTCAATGAGCAGTTCTTC
CASSTSGGSGFNEQFF
>TRBD2|TRBV10-3|few|TRBJ2-1
TGTGCCATCAGTGCCGCTAGCGGAGACAATGAGCAGTTCTTC
CAISAASGDNEQFF
>.|TRBV6-6|few|TRBJ1-2
TGTGCCAGCAGTTGGGCAGACTATGGCTACACCTTC
CASSWADYGYTF
>.|TRBV7-8|.|TRBJ2-5
TGTGCCAGCAGCACCTCAAAAGAGACCCAGTACTTC
CASSTSKETQYF
>.|TRBV5-1|.|TRBJ1-4
TGCGCCAGCAGCTTGGAAGGGTATGCTAATGAAAAACTGTTTTTT
CASSLEGYANEKLFF
>TRBD2|TRBV12-3/TRBV12-4|.|TRBJ2-3
TGTGCCAGCAGTTCGGGACTAAACACAGATACGCAGTATTTT
CASSSGLNTDTQYF
>TRBD2|TRBV5-1|few|TRBJ2-2
TGCGCCAGCAGCTTGTACCCGTTTAGCGGGAGTCAAGTCACCGGGGAGCTGTTTTTT
CASSLYPFSGSQVTGELFF
>TRBD2|TRBV20-1|.|TRBJ2-2
TGCAGTGCTAGAGATCTTTCCGGGGGGTCCGGGGAGCTGTTTTTT
CSARDLSGGSGELFF
>.|TRBV5-4|few|TRBJ2-1
TGTGCGATGGCCCGCCAGGGTCTATCCAATGAGCAGTTCTTC
CAMARQGLSNEQFF
>TRBD1|TRBV12-3/TRBV12-4|many|TRBJ1-1
TGTGCCAGCAGTCTTTCGACAGGGTCAGGCGTCGAGAACACTGAAGCTTTCTTT
CASSLSTGSGVENTEAFF
>TRBD2|TRBV10-3|few|TRBJ2-1
TGTGCCATCAGTGAGTCGATCGGGACAGGACGGGGACTAGCGGGAGGGCCCTCCTACAATGAGCAGTTCTTC
CAISESIGTGRGLAGGPSYNEQFF
>.|TRBV12-3/TRBV12-4|.|TRBJ2-5
TGTGCCAGCAGTTTAGGTGCAGGGAAAGAGACCCAGTACTTC
CASSLGAGKETQYF
>.|TRBV5-1|.|TRBJ1-4
TGCGCCAGCAGCTCCCCGGCAGGGGTTGGGGAGGAAGATGAAAAACTGTTTTTT
CASSSPAGVGEEDEKLFF
>.|TRBV12-3/TRBV12-4|many|TRBJ1-1
TGTGCCAGCAGTTTTGGACAGACCAGACCTAAAGCTTTCTTT
CASSFGQTRPKAFF
>TRBD1|TRBV12-5|few|TRBJ1-1
TGTGCTAGTGGTACAGGGGAAAGAGGGACTGAAGCTTTCTTT
CASGTGERGTEAFF
>.|TRBV20-1|.|TRBJ2-7
TGCAGTGCGAAGCTTGGTCGCTTGGGCTACGAGCAGTACTTC
CSAKLGRLGYEQYF
>.|TRBV7-3|.|TRBJ2-5
TGTGCCAGCAGCCCCCGAGGAGGGGATTGGGAGACCCAGTACTTC
CASSPRGGDWETQYF
>TRBD1|TRBV5-1|.|TRBJ2-3
TGCGCCAGCAGCTTGGGCCTCAGGGGGAACACAGATACGCAGTATTTT
CASSLGLRGNTDTQYF
>.|TRBV12-3/TRBV12-4|many|TRBJ1-5
TGTGCCAGCAGCCCCTTGGGAGGGACCCAGCCCCAGCATTTT
CASSPLGGTQPQHF
>.|TRBV20-1|few|TRBJ1-1
TGCGGAGGGAACACTGAAGCTTTCTTT
CGGNTEAFF
>.|TRBV2|.|TRBJ2-5
TGTGCCAGCAGTGAGGTGGAAGAGACCCAGTACTTC
CASSEVEETQYF
>TRBD1|TRBV4-2|.|TRBJ1-2
TGTGCCAGCAGCCAACGACAGGGGTTGGGGTATGGCTACACCTTC
CASSQRQGLGYGYTF